A single sample is the source of the 18 T cell receptor beta chains below, sequenced in a study of post-analysis software for immune sequencing data. Their antigens are not known. Study-wide results and limits: TRBV segments more frequent in patients than in controls numbered roughly 5 and included TRBV5-6, TRBV5-1 and TRBV20-1.

Unique-molecular-identifier-tagged TCR beta cDNA libraries were used. TCRdb re-derived calls from the PCR reads in MiXCR, one entry per CDR3 protein. The sample includes 750,000 to 900,000 distinct CDR3 sequences, about 43% of them seen just once. The sample was blood. The receptors come from a girl under 18 with multiple sclerosis.

The chain uses TRBV25-1 and TRBJ1-1; weak D call: TRBD1 (5 bases). V was shortened by 7 bases and J by 5 bases, with 17 bases between the two germline ends. CDR3 length: 14 amino acids. Germline values: CDR1 MGHDK, CDR2 SYGVNS. The chain's CDR3 is CASTATGVRTEAFF. The CDR3, as DNA: TGTGCCAGCACAGCGACGGGGGTGAGGACTGAAGCTTTCTTT.

This sequence joins TRBV9 and TRBJ1-3; D remains unclear. V shed 0 bases and J shed 4 bases, with 8 bases lying between them. CDR1 is SGDLS, CDR2 YYNGEE, per germline. This CDR3 spans 14 amino acids. CDR3 sequence: CASSVALTGNTIYF. As DNA, the CDR3 is TGTGCCAGCAGCGTAGCCCTCACCGGAAACACCATATATTTT.

This clonotype showed up just a few times. The chain employs TRBV20-1 and TRBJ2-4, with D unclear. The assigned J gene may be wrong: the sequence end matches TRBJ2-7 better. The germline CDR1 and CDR2 sequences are DFQATT and SNEGSKA (reference sequence). This CDR3 has 11 amino acids. The DNA for the CDR3 is TGCAGTGCTAGGCCGGAGCGCGAGCAGTACTTC. This translates into CSARPEREQYF.

Concerning this clonotype: At one boundary the junction diverges from the germline segment, which might be a read error. The chain combines TRBV7-8 with TRBJ2-3, with TRBD2 identical over 11 bases. Germline values: CDR1 SGHVS, CDR2 FQNEAQ. The CDR3 is 16 residues long. The CDR3: CASRLDTSGSTDTQYF. The CDR3 DNA follows: TGTGCCAGCAGATTAGACACTAGCGGGAGTACAGATACGCAGTATTTT.

This clonotype has at least ten counts. The chain has TRBV6-2 or TRBV6-3 and TRBJ2-5; D is uncertain. The germline V gene has CDR1 MNHEY and CDR2 SVGEGT. V was trimmed by 2 bases and J by 2 bases, leaving 6 bases between them. This CDR3 contains 13 residues. CDR3 residues: CASSYGRQETQYF. For the CDR3, the DNA is TGTGCCAGCAGTTACGGCAGACAAGAGACCCAGTACTTC.

The CDR3 DNA follows: TGTGCCAGCAGCTCAAAGCCCCCGGGACTAGCGGGAGTGACAGATACGCAGTATTTT. This gives the protein CASSSKPPGLAGVTDTQYF. The chain is built from TRBV7-6 and TRBJ2-3; 14 nucleotides agree with TRBD2. Germline CDR1 is SGHVS and CDR2 is FNYEAQ. The CDR3 spans 19 residues. V lost 4 bases and J lost 3; bases outside the gene matches: 12.

J is TRBJ2-7 and V is TRBV14; the D is unclear. Germline loops: CDR1 SGHDN, CDR2 FVKESK. The V and J ends lost 0 bases and 7 bases respectively, with 28 bases between them. The CDR3 consists of 19 residues. CDR3 coding DNA: TGTGCCAGCAGCCAAGATGTCCCCGGCCGGGTCCAGCGATACAATGAGCAGTACTTC. Translated, it gives CASSQDVPGRVQRYNEQYF.

The chain joins TRBV5-6 to TRBJ2-3; TRBD1 matches at 8 bases. J gave up 4 bases and V 3 bases, and 7 bases lay outside the gene matches. Germline CDR1 reads SGHDT; CDR2 reads YYEEEE. The CDR3 is 15 residues long. The CDR3 DNA is TGTGCCAGCAGCTGGAGGACAGGGTCGGCAGATACGCAGTATTTT. Its protein is CASSWRTGSADTQYF.

A note on this clonotype: Since a much larger clone is just one base distant, this may be a read error. The rearrangement uses TRBV6-5 and TRBJ1-2; the match to TRBD1 covers 9 bases. The CDR3 length is 15 residues. Germline-derived CDR1 and CDR2 are MNHEY and SVGAGI. The ends lost 8 bases at V and 9 bases at J; junction bases unmatched: 16. Here the CDR3 reads CASRGQGILSRSYTF. The CDR3 region has the DNA TGTGCCAGCCGCGGACAGGGGATATTGAGTCGTAGCTACACCTTC.

This rearrangement joins TRBV7-2 to TRBJ2-7, with D unresolved. V was clipped by 1 base and J by 9 bases, with 7 bases between them. The CDR3 has 11 amino acids. In germline, CDR1 is SGHTA, CDR2 FQGNSA. The CDR3 is CASSLEYGQYF. DNA for the CDR3: TGTGCCAGCAGCTTAGAGTATGGGCAGTACTTC.

V and J are TRBV5-1 and TRBJ2-5; 15 nucleotides line up with TRBD2. The CDR3 covers 18 residues. Germline lookup yields CDR1 SGHRS and CDR2 YFSETQ. V was clipped by 3 bases and J by 4 bases; unmatched bases: 10. The chain's CDR3 is CASSWGTSGRSPGETQYF. CDR3 bases: TGCGCCAGCAGCTGGGGGACTAGCGGGAGGTCCCCTGGAGAGACCCAGTACTTC. Using reference TRBV5-1 and TRBJ2-5 for the parts outside the CDR3, the full variable domain is KAGVTQTPRYLIKTRGQQVTLSCSPISGHRSVSWYQQTPGQGLQFLFEYFSETQRNKGNFPGRFSGRQFSNSRSEMNVSTLELGDSALYLCASSWGTSGRSPGETQYFGPGTRLLVL.

This clonotype has only a few counts. The chain uses TRBV3-1 and TRBJ2-7; D is uncertain. Germline V gene sequence: CDR1 LGHDT, CDR2 YNNKEL (reference sequence). V lost 1 base and J lost 6, with 4 bases in between. This CDR3 has 11 residues. CDR3 sequence (DNA): TGTGCCAGCAGCCAAGTGGGCGAGCAGTACTTC. Translated: CASSQVGEQYF.

The CDR3 coding sequence is TGTGCCAGCAGTTCGGGGGACTCGATTGGGAATGAGCAGTTCTTC. The encoded protein is CASSSGDSIGNEQFF. This rearrangement joins TRBV5-5 to TRBJ2-1, with D perhaps TRBD2 (6 bases). CDR3 length equals 15 residues. CDR1 and CDR2 (germline): SGHKS, YYEKEE (reference sequence). Trimming removed 5 bases from V and 7 bases from J, with 19 bases in between.

The CDR3 region has the DNA TGTGCCAGCAGCGAGTACGGGACAGGGGGGTCAGATACGCAGTATTTT. Protein sequence: CASSEYGTGGSDTQYF. V is TRBV7-3 and J is TRBJ2-3; 11 nucleotides agree with TRBD1. The CDR3 sequence is 16 residues long. V lost 5 bases, J lost 4 bases, and 8 bases stayed unmatched. CDR1 is SGHTA, CDR2 FQGTGA, per germline.

The V and J genes are TRBV7-6 and TRBJ2-5, with 10 bases that match TRBD2. V lost 4 bases, J lost 4 bases, and 6 bases stayed unmatched. The CDR3 contains 15 residues. The germline gives CDR1 SGHVS, CDR2 FNYEAQ. Written as DNA, the CDR3 is TGTGCCAGCAGCTCGGGACTAGCGCCTCGAGAGACCCAGTACTTC. This encodes CASSSGLAPRETQYF.

This chain connects TRBV7-8 to TRBJ2-5; tentative D call: TRBD2 (5 bases). This CDR3 comprises 13 residues. The germline CDR1 and CDR2 sequences are SGHVS and FQNEAQ. Trimming took off 5 bases at V and 5 bases at J, with 12 bases between the two ends. In DNA, the CDR3 is TGTGCCAGCAGCCCGACCCCGGGGGAGACCCAGTACTTC. Translated: CASSPTPGETQYF.

The J gene is TRBJ2-3, the V gene TRBV7-6, with 8 bases that match TRBD2. This CDR3 has 21 amino acids. V was clipped by 11 bases and J by 0 bases; unmatched bases: 28. In germline, CDR1 is SGHVS, CDR2 FNYEAQ. The CDR3 spells CARSLVPGLVGVPPSTDTQYF. The CDR3, as DNA: TGTGCCCGTAGCTTAGTCCCGGGACTAGTGGGAGTCCCGCCTAGCACAGATACGCAGTATTTT.

This clonotype has a handful of counts. The chain joins TRBV12-3 or TRBV12-4 to TRBJ2-5; 8 bases map to TRBD1. Trimming took 4 bases from V and 7 from J; bases not matched to a gene: 14. The CDR3 length is 16 residues. The CDR3 loop reads CASSSFRDRSGATQYF. CDR3 nucleotides: TGTGCCAGCAGTTCATTCCGGGACAGGTCCGGTGCGACCCAGTACTTC.